The rows below give T cell receptor beta chains drawn from one sample of a study of OX40 agonist ivuxolimab in advanced cancers. Some clones are missing from TCRdb's copy, which holds only in-frame ones; the method was immunoSEQ multiplex PCR. The sample consists of 59,000 or so clones, roughly 80% of them appearing once. The specimen comprised CD4+ or CD8+ T cells sorted from blood, sampled in a trial of the OX40 agonist ivuxolimab. These receptors originate from an adult with an advanced solid tumor such as melanoma, head and neck, liver or kidney cancer. CDR3s include the opening cysteine and the closing phenylalanine or tryptophan. Fields, in order: J gene, D gene, V gene, clone size, CDR3 protein, CDR3 DNA. A D gene is named only where the DNA matches it firmly. Expanded clones get a size class; other rows say once, few or many, or leave the size out.

j_gene: TRBJ2-3; d_gene: .; v_gene: TRBV5-4; abundance: once; CDR3aa: CASSFATFRSTDTQYF; CDR3nt: TGTGCCAGCAGCTTTGCGACTTTCCGAAGCACAGATACGCAGTATTTT
j_gene: TRBJ2-5; d_gene: .; v_gene: TRBV29-1; abundance: once; CDR3aa: CTYTRGGEETQYF; CDR3nt: TGCACCTATACAAGAGGGGGGGAGGAGACCCAGTACTTC
j_gene: TRBJ2-2; d_gene: .; v_gene: TRBV10-1; abundance: .; CDR3aa: CASSWESRRPNTGELFF; CDR3nt: TGCGCCAGCAGTTGGGAATCGCGACGGCCGAACACCGGGGAGCTGTTTTTT
j_gene: TRBJ2-3; d_gene: TRBD1; v_gene: TRBV5-1; abundance: .; CDR3aa: CASSRGRDRGLTDTQYF; CDR3nt: TGCGCCAGCAGCCGAGGTAGGGACAGGGGGTTGACAGATACGCAGTATTTT
j_gene: TRBJ2-4; d_gene: .; v_gene: TRBV4-2; abundance: .; CDR3aa: CASSPSRGAKNIQYF; CDR3nt: TGTGCCAGCAGCCCATCACGGGGAGCCAAAAACATTCAGTACTTC
j_gene: TRBJ1-1; d_gene: .; v_gene: TRBV9; abundance: .; CDR3aa: CASSVDPLGAMNTEAFF; CDR3nt: TGTGCCAGCAGCGTAGACCCCCTAGGGGCTATGAACACTGAAGCTTTCTTT
j_gene: TRBJ1-2; d_gene: .; v_gene: TRBV19; abundance: .; CDR3aa: CASSRTGTYYGYTF; CDR3nt: TGTGCCAGTAGCCGCACAGGGACCTACTATGGCTACACCTTC
j_gene: TRBJ2-7; d_gene: TRBD2; v_gene: TRBV2; abundance: .; CDR3aa: CASRPIPGLAGGSNYEQYF; CDR3nt: TGTGCCAGCAGACCGATCCCGGGACTAGCGGGAGGGTCGAACTACGAGCAGTACTTC
j_gene: TRBJ2-7; d_gene: .; v_gene: TRBV5-1; abundance: .; CDR3aa: CASSFGSGSSYEQYF; CDR3nt: TGCGCCAGCAGCTTCGGGTCAGGGAGCTCCTACGAGCAGTACTTC
j_gene: TRBJ2-1; d_gene: TRBD2; v_gene: TRBV27; abundance: .; CDR3aa: CASSSGGGYESSYNEQFF; CDR3nt: TGTGCCAGCAGTTCCGGGGGGGGGTACGAAAGCTCCTACAATGAGCAGTTCTTC
j_gene: TRBJ1-4; d_gene: TRBD1; v_gene: TRBV6-4; abundance: .; CDR3aa: CASSDTDRGPIATNEKLFF; CDR3nt: TGTGCCAGCAGTGACACCGACAGGGGGCCGATTGCAACTAATGAAAAACTGTTTTTT
j_gene: TRBJ1-5; d_gene: .; v_gene: TRBV6-1; abundance: .; CDR3aa: CASSESRVGNQPQHF; CDR3nt: TGTGCCAGCAGTGAATCCAGGGTAGGAAATCAGCCCCAGCATTTT
j_gene: TRBJ2-2; d_gene: .; v_gene: TRBV5-1; abundance: .; CDR3aa: CASSLGAGTNTGELFF; CDR3nt: TGCGCCAGCAGCTTGGGGGCGGGGACGAACACCGGGGAGCTGTTTTTT
j_gene: TRBJ1-6; d_gene: TRBD1; v_gene: TRBV18; abundance: .; CDR3aa: CASSPYDRDRTYNSPLHF; CDR3nt: TGTGCCAGCTCACCTTACGACAGGGATAGAACCTATAATTCACCCCTCCACTTT
j_gene: TRBJ2-7; d_gene: .; v_gene: TRBV5-1; abundance: medium-sized; CDR3aa: CASSLQAGPYEQYF; CDR3nt: TGCGCCAGCAGCCTACAGGCCGGACCCTACGAGCAGTACTTC
j_gene: TRBJ2-5; d_gene: .; v_gene: TRBV7-7; abundance: .; CDR3aa: CASSLGSQETQYF; CDR3nt: TGTGCCAGCAGCTTAGGCTCTCAAGAGACCCAGTACTTC
j_gene: TRBJ1-2; d_gene: .; v_gene: TRBV18; abundance: .; CDR3aa: CASSPPRQQINYGYTF; CDR3nt: TGTGCCAGCTCACCACCGCGTCAGCAAATTAACTATGGCTACACCTTC
j_gene: TRBJ2-7; d_gene: .; v_gene: TRBV13; abundance: .; CDR3aa: CASSLPSSWEQYF; CDR3nt: TGTGCCAGCAGTTTACCCTCTAGCTGGGAGCAGTACTTC
j_gene: TRBJ1-2; d_gene: .; v_gene: TRBV11-2; abundance: once; CDR3aa: CASSPDRRLDGYTF; CDR3nt: TGTGCCAGCAGCCCTGACAGAAGGCTGGATGGCTACACCTTC
j_gene: TRBJ1-1; d_gene: TRBD1; v_gene: TRBV28; abundance: .; CDR3aa: CASRLNRGAEAFF; CDR3nt: TGTGCCAGCAGACTGAACAGGGGCGCGGAGGCTTTCTTT
j_gene: TRBJ2-7; d_gene: TRBD1; v_gene: TRBV7-8; abundance: .; CDR3aa: CASSTWTGDSYEQYF; CDR3nt: TGTGCCAGCAGCACGTGGACAGGAGACTCCTACGAGCAGTACTTC
j_gene: TRBJ2-3; d_gene: TRBD2; v_gene: TRBV5-1; abundance: .; CDR3aa: CASSLGIAGGPGDTQYF; CDR3nt: TGCGCCAGCAGCTTGGGCATAGCGGGAGGGCCAGGAGATACGCAGTATTTT
j_gene: TRBJ1-5; d_gene: .; v_gene: TRBV6-5; abundance: .; CDR3aa: CASRLQPQHF; CDR3nt: TGTGCCAGCAGACTTCAGCCCCAGCATTTT
j_gene: TRBJ1-3; d_gene: TRBD1; v_gene: TRBV5-6; abundance: .; CDR3aa: CASSLGRGLGTIYF; CDR3nt: TGTGCCAGCAGCTTGGGAAGGGGGCTGGGCACCATATATTTT
j_gene: TRBJ1-1; d_gene: TRBD1; v_gene: TRBV27; abundance: .; CDR3aa: CASTQGAIGGEAFF; CDR3nt: TGTGCCAGCACACAGGGGGCTATTGGTGGTGAAGCTTTCTTT
j_gene: TRBJ2-5; d_gene: TRBD1; v_gene: TRBV29-1; abundance: .; CDR3aa: CSVTGGARETQYF; CDR3nt: TGCAGCGTTACAGGGGGCGCGAGAGAGACCCAGTACTTC
j_gene: TRBJ2-2; d_gene: .; v_gene: TRBV11-2; abundance: .; CDR3aa: CATVRGSRTGELFF; CDR3nt: TGTGCCACCGTAAGGGGGTCGAGGACCGGGGAGCTGTTTTTT
j_gene: TRBJ2-3; d_gene: TRBD2; v_gene: TRBV28; abundance: .; CDR3aa: CASSPRRERSDTQYF; CDR3nt: TGTGCCAGCAGCCCCAGGCGGGAGAGGTCAGATACGCAGTATTTT
j_gene: TRBJ2-1; d_gene: .; v_gene: TRBV6-6; abundance: .; CDR3aa: CASSYPRGQGDNEQFF; CDR3nt: TGTGCCAGCAGTTACCCCCGGGGGCAGGGGGACAATGAGCAGTTCTTC
j_gene: TRBJ2-1; d_gene: .; v_gene: TRBV5-1; abundance: .; CDR3aa: CASSGGRYSYNEQFF; CDR3nt: TGCGCCAGCAGCGGGGGGAGGTACTCCTACAATGAGCAGTTCTTC
j_gene: TRBJ2-1; d_gene: .; v_gene: TRBV2; abundance: few; CDR3aa: CASSFLPAYEQFF; CDR3nt: TGTGCCAGCAGTTTTCTCCCGGCTTATGAGCAGTTCTTC
j_gene: TRBJ1-5; d_gene: TRBD1; v_gene: TRBV29-1; abundance: .; CDR3aa: CSVEDPGTGNSNQPQHF; CDR3nt: TGCAGCGTTGAAGACCCGGGGACAGGCAATAGCAATCAGCCCCAGCATTTT
j_gene: TRBJ2-7; d_gene: TRBD1; v_gene: TRBV19; abundance: .; CDR3aa: CASSRGTGGSYEQYF; CDR3nt: TGTGCCAGTAGTAGGGGAACAGGGGGCTCCTACGAGCAGTACTTC
j_gene: TRBJ2-3; d_gene: .; v_gene: TRBV29-1; abundance: few; CDR3aa: CSVRSGASTDTQYF; CDR3nt: TGCAGCGTCCGTTCGGGGGCTAGCACAGATACGCAGTATTTT
j_gene: TRBJ2-5; d_gene: .; v_gene: TRBV20-1; abundance: once; CDR3aa: CSARERETQYF; CDR3nt: TGCAGTGCTAGGGAGCGAGAGACCCAGTACTTC
j_gene: TRBJ2-7; d_gene: .; v_gene: TRBV28; abundance: .; CDR3aa: CASSLKFYYEQYF; CDR3nt: TGTGCCAGCAGTCTAAAGTTTTACTACGAGCAGTACTTC
j_gene: TRBJ2-4; d_gene: TRBD1; v_gene: TRBV27; abundance: .; CDR3aa: CASSLIGQGHIQYF; CDR3nt: TGTGCCAGCAGTCTCATCGGACAGGGACACATTCAGTACTTC
j_gene: TRBJ2-7; d_gene: .; v_gene: TRBV6-5; abundance: .; CDR3aa: CASSYSMSTPQYF; CDR3nt: TGTGCCAGCAGCTATAGTATGAGCACCCCGCAGTACTTC
j_gene: TRBJ1-2; d_gene: .; v_gene: TRBV25-1; abundance: .; CDR3aa: CASRAPGANYGYTF; CDR3nt: TGTGCCAGCAGGGCGCCAGGAGCTAACTATGGCTACACCTTC
j_gene: TRBJ2-7; d_gene: TRBD2; v_gene: TRBV5-6; abundance: few; CDR3aa: CASSSYGREDYEQYF; CDR3nt: TGTGCCAGCAGCTCCTACGGGCGGGAGGACTACGAGCAGTACTTC
j_gene: TRBJ2-1; d_gene: TRBD2; v_gene: TRBV5-1; abundance: .; CDR3aa: CASSYGTSGGNEQFF; CDR3nt: TGCGCCAGCAGCTATGGGACTAGCGGGGGTAATGAGCAGTTCTTC
j_gene: TRBJ2-5; d_gene: .; v_gene: TRBV5-1; abundance: .; CDR3aa: CASSPPGSGETQYF; CDR3nt: TGCGCCAGCAGCCCCCCGGGATCTGGAGAGACCCAGTACTTC
j_gene: TRBJ2-7; d_gene: TRBD2; v_gene: TRBV4-2; abundance: .; CDR3aa: CASSSGLAGGAQEQYF; CDR3nt: TGTGCCAGCAGCTCGGGACTAGCGGGAGGGGCCCAGGAGCAGTACTTC
j_gene: TRBJ2-7; d_gene: .; v_gene: TRBV28; abundance: .; CDR3aa: CASSIGGGDEQYF; CDR3nt: TGTGCCAGCAGTATAGGGGGGGGAGACGAGCAGTACTTC
j_gene: TRBJ2-7; d_gene: TRBD1; v_gene: TRBV19; abundance: few; CDR3aa: CASGTGNEQYF; CDR3nt: TGTGCCAGTGGGACAGGAAACGAGCAGTACTTC
j_gene: TRBJ1-4; d_gene: TRBD1; v_gene: TRBV2; abundance: few; CDR3aa: CASRAQGATNEKLFF; CDR3nt: TGTGCCAGCAGGGCCCAGGGGGCAACTAATGAAAAACTGTTTTTT
j_gene: TRBJ1-5; d_gene: TRBD1; v_gene: TRBV2; abundance: .; CDR3aa: CASSPGGAGQPQHF; CDR3nt: TGTGCCAGCAGTCCAGGGGGCGCAGGGCAGCCCCAGCATTTT